This is a list of T cell receptor beta chains from one sample in a study of T cell repertoires in cytomegalovirus infection. TCRdb processed the reads anew with MiXCR; each CDR3 protein has one entry. The sample yields 450,000 to 550,000 distinct CDR3 sequences, about 17% seen once. Material: CD8+ T cells from PBMCs. The origin of the receptors is a human donor in good health (CMV status not recorded). Some clones in this sample may be carry-over from other donors' samples. Both conserved end residues are part of each CDR3. The D gene is left open where the match is weak. Some rows have no size entry. The others give once, few or many, or a class for an expanded clone.

clone size	CDR3 length	J gene	D gene	V gene	CDR3 protein	CDR3 DNA
many	15	TRBJ1-5	-	TRBV6-5	CASSYSARLNQPQHF	TGTGCCAGCAGTTACTCCGCCAGACTCAATCAGCCCCAGCATTTT
few	14	TRBJ1-3	-	TRBV5-5	CASSPTPWGDTIYF	TGTGCCAGCAGCCCGACACCTTGGGGAGACACCATATATTTT
-	13	TRBJ1-5	-	TRBV6-5	CASSRNRDQPQHF	TGTGCCAGCAGCCGCAACAGGGATCAGCCCCAGCATTTT
few	16	TRBJ1-5	-	TRBV4-1	CASSQRPDKSNQPQHF	TGCGCCAGCAGCCAAAGACCGGACAAGAGCAATCAGCCCCAGCATTTT
few	17	TRBJ2-7	TRBD1	TRBV19	CASSYSSGTGFSYEQYF	TGTGCCAGTAGTTACTCCTCCGGGACAGGCTTCTCCTACGAGCAGTACTTC
many	14	TRBJ2-1	TRBD2	TRBV7-8	CASSSLAGGNEQFF	TGTGCCAGCAGCTCCCTAGCGGGAGGCAATGAGCAGTTCTTC
-	12	TRBJ2-5	-	TRBV29-1	CSGRDWQETQYF	TGCAGCGGTAGGGACTGGCAAGAGACCCAGTACTTC
-	16	TRBJ2-3	-	TRBV5-1	CASSVESQTSTDTQYF	TGCGCCAGCAGCGTGGAATCACAAACTAGCACAGATACGCAGTATTTT
many	14	TRBJ1-2	-	TRBV27	CASMSYGATYGYTF	TGTGCCAGCATGTCCTACGGGGCCACCTATGGCTACACCTTC
few	11	TRBJ2-7	-	TRBV27	CATLTPNEQYF	TGTGCCACCCTGACCCCCAACGAGCAGTACTTC